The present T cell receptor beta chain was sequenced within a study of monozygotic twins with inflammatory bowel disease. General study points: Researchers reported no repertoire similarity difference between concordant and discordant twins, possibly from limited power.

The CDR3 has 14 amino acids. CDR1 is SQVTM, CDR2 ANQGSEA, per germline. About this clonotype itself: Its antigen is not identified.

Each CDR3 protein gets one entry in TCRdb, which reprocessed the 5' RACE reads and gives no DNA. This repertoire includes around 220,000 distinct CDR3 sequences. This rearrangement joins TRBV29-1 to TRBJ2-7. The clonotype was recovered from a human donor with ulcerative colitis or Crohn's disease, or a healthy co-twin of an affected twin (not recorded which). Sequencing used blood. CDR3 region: CSVVSDRIPYEQYF.